Described below is a single TCR beta chain sequence and its context. Antigen specificity is unknown. This specimen belongs to a study of beta chain features in type 1 diabetes. The whole isolated RNA underwent reverse transcription, so sequencing captured expressed TCRB transcripts. Sequenced naive, central memory and regulatory T cell samples produced an average of around 3.8 million reads. Clones were read by immunoSEQ multiplex PCR, and TCRdb kept only the in-frame ones, dropping some. The repertoire holds a few hundred thousand clones, with more than 13% as singletons. Points from the study as a whole: Across patients, naive, central memory and Treg TCRB repertoires exhibited apparently greater similarity than was observed across healthy donors.

Germline V gene lookup returns CDR1 WSHSY and CDR2 SAAADI. This CDR3 region has 16 residues. The V gene lost 0 bases and the J gene lost 0 bases, with 9 bases spanning the gap. Isolation of CD4+ naive, central memory, regulatory and stem cell-like memory cells was achieved by sorting via CD45RO/CCR7/CD25/CD127/CD95/CD27. The source of this sequence is a woman in her late teens or twenties in good health. The J gene is TRBJ2-1, the V gene TRBV10-2; D possibly corresponds to TRBD1 (5 bases). The material sequenced was naive CD4+ T cells from blood. CDR3 loop: CASSESGARSYNEQFF. As DNA, the CDR3 is TGCGCCAGCAGTGAGTCTGGGGCTCGCTCCTACAATGAGCAGTTCTTC.